The rows below give T cell receptor beta chains drawn from one sample of a study of blood T cell repertoires in COVID-19. Repertoires were generated with immunoSEQ multiplex PCR, while TCRdb's copy carries only in-frame clones and drops some. The sample holds around 470,000 clones; roughly 89% are singletons and the top ten take roughly 0.9%. Sequenced input: peripheral blood. These receptors were collected from a man aged 18 to 35 with COVID-19, enrolled during active disease. CDR3s include the opening cysteine and the closing phenylalanine or tryptophan. Fields, in order: J gene, clone size, D gene, V gene, CDR3 protein, CDR3 DNA. D genes are given only for firm matches. For some rows the clone size is stated as once, few or many, or as a class when expanded; others skip it.

J: TRBJ2-2; size: -; D: -; V: TRBV7-3; CDR3: CASSLRGPNTGELFF; DNA: TGTGCCAGCAGCTTAAGAGGGCCGAACACCGGGGAGCTGTTTTTT
J: TRBJ1-4; size: -; D: -; V: TRBV7-9; CDR3: CASSQRIGVEEEKLFF; DNA: TGTGCCAGCAGCCAAAGGATCGGGGTTGAGGAGGAAAAACTGTTTTTT
J: TRBJ2-2; size: -; D: -; V: TRBV2; CDR3: CASSELETNTGELFF; DNA: TGTGCCAGCAGTGAGCTAGAGACGAACACCGGGGAGCTGTTTTTT
J: TRBJ2-5; size: -; D: -; V: TRBV5-5; CDR3: CASSFLRGEQETQYF; DNA: TGTGCCAGCAGCTTCCTCCGGGGTGAACAAGAGACCCAGTACTTC
J: TRBJ1-2; size: -; D: -; V: TRBV6-5; CDR3: CASRQGFAGGYTF; DNA: TGTGCCAGCAGACAGGGATTCGCTGGAGGCTACACCTTC
J: TRBJ2-1; size: -; D: TRBD2; V: TRBV2; CDR3: CASRSAGHLFF; DNA: TGTGCCAGCCGATCAGCGGGGCATTTGTTCTTC
J: TRBJ2-7; size: -; D: -; V: TRBV7-2; CDR3: CASSLSREQYF; DNA: TGTGCCAGCAGCTTATCCCGCGAGCAGTACTTC
J: TRBJ2-1; size: -; D: TRBD2; V: TRBV29-1; CDR3: CSVGRPSGTFRGEQFF; DNA: TGCAGCGTTGGGCGACCTAGCGGGACCTTTCGGGGGGAGCAGTTCTTC
J: TRBJ1-2; size: -; D: -; V: TRBV11-2; CDR3: CASSFRQYGYTF; DNA: TGTGCCAGCAGCTTCCGACAGTATGGCTACACCTTC
J: TRBJ2-1; size: -; D: TRBD2; V: TRBV6-2/TRBV6-3; CDR3: CASSGGLAGNNEQFF; DNA: TGTGCCAGCAGTGGGGGACTAGCGGGAAACAATGAGCAGTTCTTC
J: TRBJ2-1; size: -; D: TRBD1; V: TRBV4-1; CDR3: CASRETGGADNEQFF; DNA: TGCGCCAGCAGGGAGACAGGGGGCGCCGACAATGAGCAGTTCTTC
J: TRBJ1-3; size: -; D: -; V: TRBV9; CDR3: CASSSRGRAGNTIYF; DNA: TGTGCCAGCAGCTCCAGGGGAAGAGCTGGAAACACCATATATTTT
J: TRBJ1-1; size: -; D: TRBD1; V: TRBV19; CDR3: CASSPGTGIEAFF; DNA: TGTGCCAGTAGTCCCGGGACAGGGATAGAAGCTTTCTTT
J: TRBJ2-7; size: -; D: TRBD2; V: TRBV7-8; CDR3: CASSPGLAAYEQYF; DNA: TGTGCCAGCAGCCCGGGACTAGCGGCCTACGAGCAGTACTTC
J: TRBJ2-5; size: -; D: TRBD2; V: TRBV2; CDR3: CATKKGTSGETQYF; DNA: TGTGCCACAAAGAAAGGGACTAGCGGAGAGACCCAGTACTTC
J: TRBJ2-3; size: -; D: -; V: TRBV24-1; CDR3: CATSVTGSTDTQYF; DNA: TGTGCCACCAGTGTAACGGGGAGCACAGATACGCAGTATTTT
J: TRBJ2-7; size: -; D: TRBD1; V: TRBV12-3/TRBV12-4; CDR3: CASSLGTGLEQYF; DNA: TGTGCCAGCAGCTTGGGGACAGGGCTCGAGCAGTACTTC
J: TRBJ1-4; size: -; D: -; V: TRBV19; CDR3: CASRPGQGEKLFF; DNA: TGTGCCAGCCGGCCAGGGCAGGGTGAAAAACTGTTTTTT
J: TRBJ1-1; size: -; D: -; V: TRBV6-5; CDR3: CASTPGGMNTEAFF; DNA: TGTGCCAGCACTCCGGGGGGAATGAACACTGAAGCTTTCTTT
J: TRBJ1-1; size: -; D: TRBD1; V: TRBV11-3; CDR3: CASSSGQGDTEAFF; DNA: TGTGCCAGCAGCTCGGGACAGGGGGACACTGAAGCTTTCTTT
J: TRBJ2-1; size: -; D: TRBD2; V: TRBV10-1; CDR3: CASLSGRPHYNEQFF; DNA: TGCGCCAGCCTGAGCGGGAGGCCCCACTACAATGAGCAGTTCTTC
J: TRBJ1-5; size: -; D: -; V: TRBV7-9; CDR3: CASSHSNGVTDQPQHF; DNA: TGTGCCAGCAGCCACTCAAACGGGGTAACCGATCAGCCCCAGCATTTT
J: TRBJ1-4; size: -; D: TRBD1; V: TRBV5-5; CDR3: CASSPSGTVTKLFF; DNA: TGTGCCAGCAGCCCGTCCGGGACAGTAACAAAACTGTTTTTT
J: TRBJ2-3; size: -; D: -; V: TRBV20-1; CDR3: CSASNRGAAPNTQYF; DNA: TGCAGTGCTAGTAACCGGGGGGCTGCACCGAATACGCAGTATTTT
J: TRBJ2-7; size: once; D: -; V: TRBV11-2; CDR3: CASSSFYEQYF; DNA: TGTGCCAGCAGCTCCTTCTACGAGCAGTACTTC
J: TRBJ1-6; size: few; D: -; V: TRBV3-1/TRBV3-2; CDR3: CASSQNWGLVSPLHF; DNA: TGTGCCAGCAGCCAAAATTGGGGACTCGTCTCACCCCTCCACTTT
J: TRBJ2-3; size: -; D: -; V: TRBV18; CDR3: CASSPLGGGPDTQYF; DNA: TGTGCCAGCTCGCCTCTTGGGGGGGGCCCAGATACGCAGTATTTT
J: TRBJ1-3; size: -; D: -; V: TRBV5-1; CDR3: CASSLGQSSGNTIYF; DNA: TGCGCCAGCAGCTTGGGACAGAGCTCTGGAAACACCATATATTTT
J: TRBJ2-1; size: -; D: TRBD2; V: TRBV6-5; CDR3: CASSLSGVRDEQFF; DNA: TGTGCCAGCAGTCTTAGCGGGGTCCGCGATGAGCAGTTCTTC
J: TRBJ2-5; size: -; D: -; V: TRBV18; CDR3: CASSPRHRETQYF; DNA: TGTGCCAGCTCACCACGCCACAGAGAGACCCAGTACTTC